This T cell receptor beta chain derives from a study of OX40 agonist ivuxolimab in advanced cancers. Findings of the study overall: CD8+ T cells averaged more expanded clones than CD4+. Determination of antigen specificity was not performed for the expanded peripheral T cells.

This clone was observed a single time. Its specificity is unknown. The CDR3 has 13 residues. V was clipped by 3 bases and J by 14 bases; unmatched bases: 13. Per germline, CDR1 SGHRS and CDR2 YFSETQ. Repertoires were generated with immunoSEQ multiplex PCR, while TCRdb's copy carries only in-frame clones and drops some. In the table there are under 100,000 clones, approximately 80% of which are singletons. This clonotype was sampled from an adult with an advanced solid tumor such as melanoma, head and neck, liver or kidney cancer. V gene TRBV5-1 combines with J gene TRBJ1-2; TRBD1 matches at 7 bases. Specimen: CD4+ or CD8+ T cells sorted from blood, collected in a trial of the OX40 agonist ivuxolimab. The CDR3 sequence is CASSSTLTGLGTF. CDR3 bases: TGCGCCAGCAGCTCCACCCTGACAGGGCTGGGGACCTTC. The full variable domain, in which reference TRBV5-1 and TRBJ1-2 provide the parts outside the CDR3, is KAGVTQTPRYLIKTRGQQVTLSCSPISGHRSVSWYQQTPGQGLQFLFEYFSETQRNKGNFPGRFSGRQFSNSRSEMNVSTLELGDSALYLCASSSTLTGLGTFGSGTRLTVV.